This T cell receptor beta chain comes out of a study of shared clonotypes between healthy human individuals. The wider study: The cohort had two women and three men, ages 18 to 49.

Germline V gives CDR1 SGHTA, CDR2 FQGNSA. The CDR3 runs 12 residues. The V end was cut by 5 bases, the J end by 4 bases, with 8 bases between. Per the original methods: For the immunoSEQ data, sequences were junction-only without quality scores, so filtering differed. The data were produced by immunoSEQ multiplex PCR, yet TCRdb's version contains in-frame clones alone and is incomplete. V, J and clone size are taken as reported in that table, and D and trimming were inferred from the DNA itself. Altogether roughly 2.5 million clones are present, approximately 90% being singletons, with the ten largest covering around 0.14%. CD4+ cells yielded CD45RA+ naive and CD45RA-negative memory subsets. About this clone itself: Other DNA sequences from this sample encode an identical CDR3 as well.

This chain links TRBV7-2 with TRBJ1-1; no clear D gene. The sequence was collected from a man younger than 30 in good health. The sample was naive CD4+ T cells sorted from blood. Noted subset: CD45RA+ positively selected. CDR3 protein: CASSPGGTEAFF. CDR3 DNA: TGTGCCAGCAGCCCGGGTGGCACTGAAGCTTTCTTT.